The present T cell receptor beta chain was sequenced within a study of T cell responses to AZD1222 COVID-19 vaccine (dated by TCRdb to about 2021). The study in broad terms: A total of over 230 trial participants underwent TCR sequencing, of whom approximately 210 received two doses of AZD1222 and roughly 25 received two doses of the MenACWY control vaccine. Trial participants were enrolled by age into 18-55, 56-69 and 70-plus year subgroups, with roughly 160, 29 and 62 TCR-sequenced participants respectively.

The sample's time point label, in plain terms: about 28 days (+/-7) after the second vaccine dose. AZD1222 recipients with second doses at about 4 weeks or about 12 weeks were pooled, because spike-specific TCR depth and breadth did not differ between schedules. Samples from vaccinated people were obtained from the UK trials COV001 and COV002, which included a single-blind randomized controlled phase 2/3 trial of AZD1222 (ChAdOx1 nCoV-19) in healthy adults. For TCRbeta chain sequencing, PBMC samples were collected from trial participants at day 0 and at day 28 after the second dose. Details on this clone: The antigen it recognizes is unknown. There are no base qualities to consult, and no much larger clone falls within one base.

The CDR3 regions of human TCRbeta chains were analyzed by immunosequencing. On the study's bioinformatics: TCRs in the repertoires were compared against a reference library of SARS-CoV-2-specific TCRs that had been generated with the MIRA antigen-specificity platform. Breadth meant the fraction of unique TCRs that were SARS-CoV-2-associated, whereas depth meant the fraction of total T cells that were SARS-CoV-2-associated. Each spike-specific TCR was assigned to its reactive spike region and to a CD4 or CD8 class using the MIRA data. Log10-transformed breadth and depth values were compared by one-way ANOVA with Sidak's multiple comparisons tests. TCRdb's version of the immuneACCESS table is confined to in-frame rearrangements and falls short of the full clone set. An unresolved V gene accounts for under half of the shortfall where checked; the remainder is of unknown origin. Clone size and V and J calls were adopted from that table, with D and trimming inferred from the DNA. Here the sample has roughly 150,000 clones; around 88% occur a single time. The ten largest clonotypes hold 0.85% to 1.1% of the sample.

Study-wide findings and limitations: CD4 TCRs associated with the vaccine covered the entire spike protein, and the dominant responses were in regions 160-218 and 743-854. After two AZD1222 doses, both the breadth and the depth of spike-specific TCRs were significantly higher than at day 0 and than in MenACWY recipients. Conclusions about previously exposed vaccinees are limited because only six or seven AZD1222 recipients were SARS-CoV-2 seropositive at baseline. Participants were mostly white British, with more females than males. The authors suggested clonal diversity may have been underestimated. In the small 56-69-year group, the increase in depth fell short of significance, most likely because of low power. Because no day 14 peak-response samples were available, the repertoires could be characterized only after the peak T cell response. Nearly half of unique spike-specific TCRs reportedly recognized epitopes outside regions mutated in the B.1.351 and B.1.1.7 variants.

The CDR3 covers 16 residues, taking in both the cysteine and the phenylalanine. Kept here is only the CDR3 DNA, which spans 48 bases and is read in frame from base 1. Unmatched junction bases come to 7, with V trimmed by 8 bases and J by 4 bases. CDR1 and CDR2 are drawn from the germline V gene: SNHLY, FYNNEI. The sample here was peripheral blood, taken 28 days after the second AZD1222 dose. The rearranged segments are TRBV2 and TRBJ2-4, and 14 junction bases match TRBD2. This receptor was obtained from an adult who received the AZD1222 COVID-19 vaccine. The CDR3 region reads CASEQGLAGAKNIQYF. The nucleotide sequence is TGTGCCAGCGAGCAGGGACTAGCGGGGGCAAAAAACATTCAGTACTTC.